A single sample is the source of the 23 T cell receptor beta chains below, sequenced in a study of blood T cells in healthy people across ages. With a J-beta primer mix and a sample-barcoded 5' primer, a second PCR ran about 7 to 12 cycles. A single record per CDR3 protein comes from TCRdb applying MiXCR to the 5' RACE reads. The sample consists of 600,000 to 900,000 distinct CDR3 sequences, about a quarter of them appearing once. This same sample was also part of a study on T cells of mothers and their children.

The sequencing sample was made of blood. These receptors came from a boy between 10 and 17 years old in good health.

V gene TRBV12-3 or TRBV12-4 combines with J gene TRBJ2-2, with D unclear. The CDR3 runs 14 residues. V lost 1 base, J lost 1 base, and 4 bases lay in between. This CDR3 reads CASSLVWNTGELFF. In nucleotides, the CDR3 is TGTGCCAGCAGTTTAGTGTGGAACACCGGGGAGCTGTTTTTT.

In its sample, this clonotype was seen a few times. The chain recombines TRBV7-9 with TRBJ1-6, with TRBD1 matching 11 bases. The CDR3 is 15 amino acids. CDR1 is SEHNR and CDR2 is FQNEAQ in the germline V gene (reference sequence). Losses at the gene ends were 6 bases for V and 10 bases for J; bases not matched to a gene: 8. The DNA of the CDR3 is TGTGCCAGCAGACCTGGGACAGGGGGTTTCTCACCCCTCCACTTT. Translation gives CASRPGTGGFSPLHF.

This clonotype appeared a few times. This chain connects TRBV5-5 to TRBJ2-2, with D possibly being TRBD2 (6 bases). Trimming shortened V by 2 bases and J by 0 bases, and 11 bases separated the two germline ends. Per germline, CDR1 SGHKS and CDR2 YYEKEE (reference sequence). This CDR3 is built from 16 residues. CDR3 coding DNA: TGTGCCAGCAGCTTTCTAGCGACGCCGAACACCGGGGAGCTGTTTTTT. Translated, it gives CASSFLATPNTGELFF.

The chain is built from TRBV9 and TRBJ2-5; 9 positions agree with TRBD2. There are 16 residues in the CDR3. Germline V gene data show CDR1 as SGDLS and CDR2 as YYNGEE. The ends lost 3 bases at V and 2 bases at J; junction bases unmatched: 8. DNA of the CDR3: TGTGCCAGCAGCGCTAGATCGCTAGCGGGGCAAGAGACCCAGTACTTC. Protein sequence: CASSARSLAGQETQYF.

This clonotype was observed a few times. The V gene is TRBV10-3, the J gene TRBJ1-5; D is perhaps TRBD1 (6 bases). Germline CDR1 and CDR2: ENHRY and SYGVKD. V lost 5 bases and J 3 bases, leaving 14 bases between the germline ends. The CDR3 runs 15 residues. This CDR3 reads CAISNLDSANQPQHF. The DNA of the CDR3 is TGTGCCATCAGTAACTTGGACAGCGCCAATCAGCCCCAGCATTTT.

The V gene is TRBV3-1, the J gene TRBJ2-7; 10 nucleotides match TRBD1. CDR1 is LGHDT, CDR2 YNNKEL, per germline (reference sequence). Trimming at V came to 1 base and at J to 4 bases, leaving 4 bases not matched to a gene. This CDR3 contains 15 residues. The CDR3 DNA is TGTGCCAGCAGCCAAGGGACAGGGGGATTTTACGAGCAGTACTTC. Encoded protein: CASSQGTGGFYEQYF.

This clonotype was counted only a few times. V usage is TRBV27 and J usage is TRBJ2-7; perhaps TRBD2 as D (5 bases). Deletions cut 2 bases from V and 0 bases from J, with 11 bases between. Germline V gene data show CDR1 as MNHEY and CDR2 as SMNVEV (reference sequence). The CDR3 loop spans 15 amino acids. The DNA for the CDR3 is TGTGCCAGCAGTTTAGCAGCGGAGGACTCCTACGAGCAGTACTTC. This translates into CASSLAAEDSYEQYF.

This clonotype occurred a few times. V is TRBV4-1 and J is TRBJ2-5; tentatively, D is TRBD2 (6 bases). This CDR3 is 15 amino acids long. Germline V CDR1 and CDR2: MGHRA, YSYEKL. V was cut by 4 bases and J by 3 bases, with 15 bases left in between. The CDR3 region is CASSRGGVLEETQYF. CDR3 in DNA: TGCGCCAGCAGCCGGGGCGGGGTCTTGGAAGAGACCCAGTACTTC.

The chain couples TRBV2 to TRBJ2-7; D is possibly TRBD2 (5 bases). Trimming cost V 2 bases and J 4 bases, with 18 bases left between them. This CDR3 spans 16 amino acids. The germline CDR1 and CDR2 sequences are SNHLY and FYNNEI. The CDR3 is CASSEFGSWRTYEQYF. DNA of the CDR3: TGTGCCAGCAGTGAATTTGGGAGCTGGCGGACTTACGAGCAGTACTTC. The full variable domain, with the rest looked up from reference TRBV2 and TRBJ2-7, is EPEVTQTPSHQVTQMGQEVILRCVPISNHLYFYWYRQILGQKVEFLVSFYNNEISEKSEIFDDQFSVERPDGSNFTLKIRSTKLEDSAMYFCASSEFGSWRTYEQYFGPGTRLTVT.

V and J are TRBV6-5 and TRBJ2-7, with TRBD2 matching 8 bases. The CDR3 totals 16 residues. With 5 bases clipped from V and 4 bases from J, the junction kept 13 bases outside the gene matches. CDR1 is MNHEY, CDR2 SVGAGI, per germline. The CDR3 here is CASSLSGAGAGYEQYF. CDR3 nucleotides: TGTGCCAGCAGTCTATCGGGAGCGGGGGCTGGTTACGAGCAGTACTTC.

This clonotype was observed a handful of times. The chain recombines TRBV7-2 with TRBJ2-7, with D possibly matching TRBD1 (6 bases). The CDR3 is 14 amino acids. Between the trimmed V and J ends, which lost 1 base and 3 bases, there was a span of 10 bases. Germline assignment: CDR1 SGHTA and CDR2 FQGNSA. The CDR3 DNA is TGTGCCAGCAGCTTAGGGGGGCCGATCTACGAGCAGTACTTC. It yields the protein CASSLGGPIYEQYF.

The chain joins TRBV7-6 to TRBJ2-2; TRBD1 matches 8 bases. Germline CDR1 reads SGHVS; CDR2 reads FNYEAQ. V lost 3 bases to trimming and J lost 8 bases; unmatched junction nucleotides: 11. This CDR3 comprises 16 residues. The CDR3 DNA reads TGTGCCAGCAGCTTGGGCAGGACAGGGCTAACGGGGGAGCTGTTTTTT. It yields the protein CASSLGRTGLTGELFF.

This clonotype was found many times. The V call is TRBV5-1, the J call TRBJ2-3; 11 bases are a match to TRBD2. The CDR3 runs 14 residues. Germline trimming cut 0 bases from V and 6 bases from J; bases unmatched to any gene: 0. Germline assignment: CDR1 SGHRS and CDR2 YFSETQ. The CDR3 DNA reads TGCGCCAGCAGCTTGGGACTAGCGGGGGATACGCAGTATTTT. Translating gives CASSLGLAGDTQYF.

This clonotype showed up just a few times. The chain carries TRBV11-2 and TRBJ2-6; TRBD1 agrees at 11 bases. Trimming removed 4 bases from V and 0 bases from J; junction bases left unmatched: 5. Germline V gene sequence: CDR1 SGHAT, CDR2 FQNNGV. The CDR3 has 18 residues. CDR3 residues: CASSSRTGGFSGANVLTF. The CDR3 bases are TGTGCCAGCAGCTCCCGGACAGGGGGCTTCTCTGGGGCCAACGTCCTGACTTTC.

Here the CDR3 DNA reads TGCGCCAGCAGCCGCCGGGAGGCGGACAATGAGCAGTTCTTC. It is translated as CASSRREADNEQFF. The V and J genes are TRBV5-1 and TRBJ2-1, with 7 bases identical to TRBD2. Germline CDR1 SGHRS, CDR2 YFSETQ. The junction had 6 bases not matched to a gene; V was cut back by 4 bases and J by 5 bases. The CDR3 has 14 residues.

In DNA, the CDR3 is TGTGCCAGCAGTTACTCGAACTTACCAGTAAAAGAGACCCAGTACTTC. Protein product: CASSYSNLPVKETQYF. The rearrangement links TRBV6-6 to TRBJ2-5; D call uncertain. The V end lost 0 bases, the J end lost 3 bases, and 14 bases lay between the germline ends. Per the germline V gene, CDR1 is MNHNY and CDR2 is SVGAGI (reference sequence). The CDR3 spans 16 residues.

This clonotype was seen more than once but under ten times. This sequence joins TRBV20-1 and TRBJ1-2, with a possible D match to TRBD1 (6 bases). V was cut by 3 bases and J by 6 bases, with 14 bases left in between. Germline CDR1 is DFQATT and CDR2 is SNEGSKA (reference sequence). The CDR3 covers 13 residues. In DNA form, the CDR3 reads TGCAGTGCTAGGCAGGGGAGAATAGATGGCTACACCTTC. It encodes CSARQGRIDGYTF.

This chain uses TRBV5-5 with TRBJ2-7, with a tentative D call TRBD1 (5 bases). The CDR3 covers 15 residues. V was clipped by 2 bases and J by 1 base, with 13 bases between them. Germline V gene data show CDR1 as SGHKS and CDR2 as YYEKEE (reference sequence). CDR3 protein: CASSFEGAGSYEQYF. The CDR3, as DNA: TGTGCCAGCAGCTTCGAAGGGGCCGGATCCTACGAGCAGTACTTC.

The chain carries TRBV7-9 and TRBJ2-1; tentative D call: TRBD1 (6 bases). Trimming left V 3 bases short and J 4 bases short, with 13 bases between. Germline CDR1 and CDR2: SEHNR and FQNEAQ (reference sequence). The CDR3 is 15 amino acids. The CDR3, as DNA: TGTGCCAGCAGCTTTCTTCAGGGGAAATACAATGAGCAGTTCTTC. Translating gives CASSFLQGKYNEQFF.

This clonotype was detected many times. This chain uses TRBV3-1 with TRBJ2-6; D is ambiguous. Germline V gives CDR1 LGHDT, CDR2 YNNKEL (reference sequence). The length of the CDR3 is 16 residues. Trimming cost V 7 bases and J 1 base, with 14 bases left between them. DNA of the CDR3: TGTGCCAGCACCAAGATGAGTGTTTCTGGGGCCAACGTCCTGACTTTC. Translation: CASTKMSVSGANVLTF.

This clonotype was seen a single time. CDR3 in DNA: TGTGCCAGCAGTGAAGCGAAGCTATCTAACTATGGCTACACCTTC. This codes for CASSEAKLSNYGYTF. The chain uses TRBV6-1 and TRBJ1-2; D not certain. This CDR3 has 15 residues. Germline assignment: CDR1 MNHNS and CDR2 SASEGT. V dropped 0 bases and J dropped 0 bases, with 8 bases sitting between them.

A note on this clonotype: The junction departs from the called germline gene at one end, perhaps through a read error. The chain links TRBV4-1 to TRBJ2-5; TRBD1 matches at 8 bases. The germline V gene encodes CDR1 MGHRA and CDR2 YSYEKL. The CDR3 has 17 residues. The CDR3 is CAGSQEGAGGLKETQYF. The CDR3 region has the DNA TGCGCCGGCAGCCAAGAAGGTGCAGGGGGCTTGAAGGAGACCCAGTACTTC.

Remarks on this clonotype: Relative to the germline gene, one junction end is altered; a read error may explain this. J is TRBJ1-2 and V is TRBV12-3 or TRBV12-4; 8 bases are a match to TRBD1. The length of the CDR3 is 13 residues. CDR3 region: CANSPPDRESGAF. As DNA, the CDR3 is TGTGCCAACAGTCCGCCGGACAGGGAGTCTGGCGCCTTC.